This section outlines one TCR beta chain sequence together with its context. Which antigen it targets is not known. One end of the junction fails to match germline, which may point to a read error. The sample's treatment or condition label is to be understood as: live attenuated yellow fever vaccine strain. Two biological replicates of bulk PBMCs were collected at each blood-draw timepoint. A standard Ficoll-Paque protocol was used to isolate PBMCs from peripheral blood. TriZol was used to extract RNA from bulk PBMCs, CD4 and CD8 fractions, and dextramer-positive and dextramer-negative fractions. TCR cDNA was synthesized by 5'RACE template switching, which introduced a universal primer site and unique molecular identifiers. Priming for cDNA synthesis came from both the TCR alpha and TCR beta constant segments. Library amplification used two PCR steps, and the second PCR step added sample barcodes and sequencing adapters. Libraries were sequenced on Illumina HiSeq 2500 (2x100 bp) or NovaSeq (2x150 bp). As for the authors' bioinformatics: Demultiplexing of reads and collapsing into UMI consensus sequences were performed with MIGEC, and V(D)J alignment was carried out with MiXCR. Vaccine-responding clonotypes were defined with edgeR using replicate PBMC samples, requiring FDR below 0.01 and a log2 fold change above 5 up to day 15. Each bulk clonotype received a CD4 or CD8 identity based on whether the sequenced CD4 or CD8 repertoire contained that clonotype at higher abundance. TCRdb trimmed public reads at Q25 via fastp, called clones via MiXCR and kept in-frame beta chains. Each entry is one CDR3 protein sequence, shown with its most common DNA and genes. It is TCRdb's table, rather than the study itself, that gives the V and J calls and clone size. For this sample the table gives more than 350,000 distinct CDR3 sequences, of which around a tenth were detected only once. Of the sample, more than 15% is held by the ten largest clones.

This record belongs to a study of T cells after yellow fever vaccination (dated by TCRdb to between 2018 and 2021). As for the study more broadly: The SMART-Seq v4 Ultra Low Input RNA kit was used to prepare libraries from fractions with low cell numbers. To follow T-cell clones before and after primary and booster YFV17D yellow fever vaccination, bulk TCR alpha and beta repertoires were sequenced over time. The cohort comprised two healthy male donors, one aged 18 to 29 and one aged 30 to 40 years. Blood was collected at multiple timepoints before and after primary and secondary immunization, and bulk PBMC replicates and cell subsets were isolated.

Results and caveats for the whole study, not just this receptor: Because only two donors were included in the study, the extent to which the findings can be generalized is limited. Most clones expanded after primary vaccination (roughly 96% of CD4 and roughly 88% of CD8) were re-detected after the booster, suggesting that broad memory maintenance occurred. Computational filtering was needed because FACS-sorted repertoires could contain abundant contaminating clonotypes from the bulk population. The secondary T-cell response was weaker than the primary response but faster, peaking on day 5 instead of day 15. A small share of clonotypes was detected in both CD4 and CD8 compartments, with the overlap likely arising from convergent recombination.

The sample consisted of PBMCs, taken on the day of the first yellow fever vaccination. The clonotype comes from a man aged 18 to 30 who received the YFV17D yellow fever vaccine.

The CDR3 amino acid sequence is: CAGSALAGGQYEQYF. The base sequence is TGTGCCGGCAGTGCGCTAGCGGGGGGGCAGTACGAGCAGTACTTC. The chain is encoded by TRBV2 joined to TRBJ2-7; TRBD2 fits 12 bases in the junction. The germline V gene yields SNHLY for CDR1 and FYNNEI for CDR2. The CDR3 starts with the cysteine, ends with the phenylalanine, and has 15 residues. Kept here is only the CDR3 DNA, which spans 45 bases and is read in frame from base 1.